Here is one T cell receptor (beta chain) with its context. The antigen it recognizes is unknown. Base qualities are not recorded, but no much larger clone differs from it by a single base. The CDR1 and CDR2 encoded by the germline V gene (reference sequence) are SEHNR and FQNEAQ. Its CDR3 holds 17 amino acids, cysteine through phenylalanine. CDR3 DNA only is kept here, 51 bases in frame from base 1. V is cut back by 5 bases and J by 1 base, with 13 bases in the junction unmatched. Receptor libraries were prepared by the immunoSEQ multiplex PCR assay. The authors processed their data as follows. A statistical classification framework was built for diagnosing cytomegalovirus status from the catalog of TCR beta chain sequences. The immuneACCESS repertoire file appears here via TCRdb, limited to in-frame rearrangements. These files lack a portion of the clones; in checked studies, under half of the deficit traces to unresolved V genes, and the cause of the others is not known. That table gives V, J and clone size, and the DNA gave D and trimming. A total of under 400,000 clones appear in this sample, 80% to 90% of them only once. The ten largest clones add up to 0.83% of the sample.

The donors were included in the validation cohort of 130 or so subjects, a group kept apart from the approximately 650-subject first cohort. This sample is drawn from a study of cytomegalovirus exposure and HLA in healthy donors (dated by TCRdb to about 2017). Background for the entire study: A later analysis indicated that the roughly 130 validation repertoires were generated on the platform also employed for the 600 to 750 repertoires of the first cohort. The study aimed to test whether signatures of past pathogen exposure could be identified by cataloging public T cell receptors. Besides the first cohort of roughly 640 subjects, a separate validation cohort made up of 95 to 150 different subjects was used. To predict cytomegalovirus infection status, the study brought together high-throughput TCR immunosequencing, statistical association of individual TCRs with disease status, and machine learning. What the authors observed across the whole study: Cytomegalovirus status was reported to be diagnosed by the classifier with high specificity and sensitivity in both the original and validation cohorts. Of the cluster scores, about 94% were above 0 in a later analysis, which found that TCRs clustered in the first cohort also tended to co-occur in the 110 or so validation repertoires. In the study, about 150 TCR beta chains were listed as associated with cytomegalovirus. A later analysis lacked HLA typing for the validation cohort, so it scored co-occurrence in that cohort across all 120 repertoires. In vitro tests confirmed that a few of the cytomegalovirus-associated TCR beta chains recognize cytomegalovirus antigens. While some public TCRs were present in many individuals, most TCR sequences turned up only very rarely across donors. The authors suggested that the approach could potentially be extended to other disease states and immunological phenotypes.

Specimen: PBMCs. This clonotype originated in a woman aged 18-29 years in good health and CMV-seronegative. The rearrangement joined TRBV7-9 to TRBJ1-2; the junction holds 7 bases that match TRBD1. The CDR3 here reads CASSPPWGDRRNYGYTF. The base sequence is TGTGCCAGCAGCCCCCCTTGGGGGGACAGACGTAACTATGGCTACACCTTC.